One T cell receptor (beta chain) is described in this entry. Its antigen is not known. This sample was taken from a study of OX40 agonist ivuxolimab in advanced cancers. Study as a whole: Anti-PD-1, anti-PD-L1 or anti-CTLA-4 therapy given earlier was allowed, and 40% had some. Notes on the study in general: In general, CD8+ T cells held more expanded clones than CD4+ did, on average.

TCRdb's copy holds only in-frame clones and misses some; the assay was immunoSEQ multiplex PCR. The table records some 63,000 clones, about 94% of them present only once. Patients had blood sampled at baseline and again on cycle 4 day 1 and cycle 7 day 1. CDR3 size: 14 residues. CDR1 and CDR2 (germline): MNHEY, SMNVEV (reference sequence). Trimming took 3 bases from V and 4 from J, leaving 12 bases between them. The receptor's source is an adult with an advanced solid tumor such as melanoma, head and neck, liver or kidney cancer. Material: CD4+ or CD8+ T cells sorted from blood, obtained in a trial of the OX40 agonist ivuxolimab. The chain combines TRBV27 with TRBJ2-5; weak D call: TRBD2 (5 bases). The CDR3 coding sequence is TGTGCCAGCAGTTTCCTTGGACGGGGAGAGACCCAGTACTTC. Residues: CASSFLGRGETQYF.